This T cell receptor beta chain was documented in a study of blood T cell repertoires in COVID-19 (dated by TCRdb to about 2020). Notes on the research overall: Collaborator samples came from the United States, Italy and Spain and covered acute and convalescent phases of COVID-19. The repertoires were released in a freely available public database meant as a resource for research on the immune response to SARS-CoV-2. Where available, HLA class I and class II types were taken from metadata supplied by the sample provider and were not determined by assay-based typing. Subjects who had been exposed to COVID-19, were actively infected with it, or had recovered from it provided the deeply sampled blood TCRbeta repertoires that made up the dataset. The prospective study material was composed of cDNA or gDNA derived from T cells, B-cell-depleted T cells, or PBMCs. A de-identified subject ID, COVID-19 status, age in years and sex were almost always included in the sample metadata. The samples were drawn from the first 160 participants of the ongoing ImmuneRACE study and from 950 to 1,500 subjects provided by 6 global collaborators.

TCRbeta CDR3 regions were amplified from genomic DNA by means of the immunoSEQ Assay, a bias-controlled multiplex PCR. In the paper's pipeline: The number of nucleated cells in each sample was estimated by amplification of reference gene primers within the assay. To quantify the absolute abundance of each unique TCRbeta CDR3 rearrangement, sequence reads were collapsed and filtered. For each sample, productive Simpson clonality was calculated as the square root of Simpson's diversity index over productive rearrangements. As stored in TCRdb, this immuneACCESS dataset retains in-frame rearrangements with V and J assigned. A fraction of the clones does not appear; measured against another copy, unresolved V genes explain less than half of the discrepancy, and the remainder lacks a known reason. That table supplies the V and J calls and clone size; D and trimming were determined from the DNA. Recorded for this sample are fewer than 300,000 clones; under 90% of them occurred a single time. Clones ranked in the top ten supply roughly 3.1% of the sample.

Collaborating institutions collected whole blood in K2EDTA tubes following their own protocols. For TCRbeta analysis, collaborators shipped samples in one of three forms: frozen whole blood, isolated PBMCs, or DNA extracted from either of those sample types. The study at large found these results: Clinical and demographic metadata were provided uncurated, with the amount varying by source and participant.

A remark on this clone: What this receptor recognizes is not known. One base away there is no much larger clone; base qualities are not given.

The CDR3 numbers 17 residues from cysteine through phenylalanine. Kept here is only the CDR3 DNA, which spans 51 bases and is read in frame from base 1. Via the germline V gene (reference sequence), CDR1 is SEHNR and CDR2 FQNEAQ. Clipping removes 5 bases from V and 3 bases from J, with 11 as the unmatched junction base count. The sequencing input was peripheral blood. The receptor comes from a woman aged 18 to 35 with acute or convalescent COVID-19. This chain is built from TRBV7-9 and TRBJ1-5, with 9 junctional bases fitting TRBD1. The CDR3 corresponds to CASSRGAGQGFNQPQHF. The DNA reads TGTGCCAGCAGCAGAGGAGCGGGACAGGGATTCAATCAGCCCCAGCATTTT. Reference TRBV7-9 and TRBJ1-5 proteins supply the regions before and after the CDR3; the full variable domain is: DTGVSQNPRHKITKRGQNVTFRCDPISEHNRLYWYRQTLGQGPEFLTYFQNEAQLEKSRLLSDRFSAERPKGSFSTLEIQRTEQGDSAMYLCASSRGAGQGFNQPQHFGDGTRLSIL.